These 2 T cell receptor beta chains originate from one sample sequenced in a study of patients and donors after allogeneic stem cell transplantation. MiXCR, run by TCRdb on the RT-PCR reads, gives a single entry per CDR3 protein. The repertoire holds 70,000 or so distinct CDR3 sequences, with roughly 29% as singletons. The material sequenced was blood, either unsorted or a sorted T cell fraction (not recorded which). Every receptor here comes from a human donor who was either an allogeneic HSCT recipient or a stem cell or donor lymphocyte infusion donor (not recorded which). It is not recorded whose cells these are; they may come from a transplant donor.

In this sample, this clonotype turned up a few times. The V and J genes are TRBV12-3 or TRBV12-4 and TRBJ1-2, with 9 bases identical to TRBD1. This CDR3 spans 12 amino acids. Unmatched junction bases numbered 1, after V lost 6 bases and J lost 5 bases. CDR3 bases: TGTGCCAGCAGACAGGGGGCTTATGGCTACACCTTC. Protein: CASRQGAYGYTF.

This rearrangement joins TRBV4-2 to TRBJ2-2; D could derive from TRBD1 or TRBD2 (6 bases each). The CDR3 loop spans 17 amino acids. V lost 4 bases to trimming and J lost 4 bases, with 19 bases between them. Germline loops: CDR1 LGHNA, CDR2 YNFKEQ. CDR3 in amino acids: CASSLPWAGHRTGELFF. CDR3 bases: TGTGCCAGCAGCCTCCCATGGGCGGGACATCGCACCGGGGAGCTGTTTTTT.